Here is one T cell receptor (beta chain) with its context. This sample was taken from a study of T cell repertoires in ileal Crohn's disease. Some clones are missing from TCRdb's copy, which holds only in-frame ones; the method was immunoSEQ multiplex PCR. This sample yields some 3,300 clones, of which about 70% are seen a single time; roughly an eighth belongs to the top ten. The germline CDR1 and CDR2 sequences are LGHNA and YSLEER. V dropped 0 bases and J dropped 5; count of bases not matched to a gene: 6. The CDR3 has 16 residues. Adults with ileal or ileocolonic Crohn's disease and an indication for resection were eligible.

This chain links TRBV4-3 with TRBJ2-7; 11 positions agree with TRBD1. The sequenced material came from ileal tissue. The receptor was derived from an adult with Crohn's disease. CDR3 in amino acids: CASSQDLGQGGNEQYF. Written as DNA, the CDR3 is TGCGCCAGCAGCCAAGATTTGGGACAGGGGGGTAACGAGCAGTACTTC.